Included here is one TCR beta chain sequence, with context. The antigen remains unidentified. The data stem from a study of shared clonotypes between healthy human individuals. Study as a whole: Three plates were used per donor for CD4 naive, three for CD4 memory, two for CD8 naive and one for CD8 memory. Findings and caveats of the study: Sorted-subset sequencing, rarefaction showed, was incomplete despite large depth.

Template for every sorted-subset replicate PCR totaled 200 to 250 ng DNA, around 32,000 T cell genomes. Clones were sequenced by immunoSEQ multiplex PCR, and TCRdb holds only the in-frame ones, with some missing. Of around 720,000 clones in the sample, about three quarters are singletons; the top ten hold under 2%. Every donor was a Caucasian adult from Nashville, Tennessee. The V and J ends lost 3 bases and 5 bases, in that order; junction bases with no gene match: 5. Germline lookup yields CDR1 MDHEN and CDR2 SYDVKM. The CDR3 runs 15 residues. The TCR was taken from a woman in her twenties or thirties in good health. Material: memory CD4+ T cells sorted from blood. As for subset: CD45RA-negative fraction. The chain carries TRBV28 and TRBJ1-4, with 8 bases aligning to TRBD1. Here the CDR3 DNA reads TGTGCCAGCAGTTTTGGTGGACAGGGCAATGAAAAACTGTTTTTT. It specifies CASSFGGQGNEKLFF.